Below are 10 T cell receptor beta chains sequenced from a single sample in a study of low-dose radiotherapy and immunotherapy resistance in tumors. Alpha- and beta-chain coverage of first-strand cDNA came from TRAV- and TRBV-specific primers. Amplification of TCRs used a constant-region primer and V-primer adapter for roughly 20 PCR cycles. Each CDR3 protein gets one entry after TCRdb re-called the reads with MiXCR. In the table there are some 60,000 distinct CDR3 sequences, around 27% of which are singletons. Sample time point: before trial treatment. Material: PBMCs, obtained before treatment. All receptors derive from a male donor with rectosigmoid adenocarcinoma.

The table lists this clonotype with a few counts. Since a much larger clone is just one base distant, this may be a read error. The chain combines TRBV4-3 with TRBJ2-2, with TRBD2 as a possible D gene (5 bases). The CDR3 runs 16 residues. Germline loops: CDR1 LGHNA, CDR2 YSLEER. CDR3 in DNA: TGCGCCAGCAGCCAACCTCGATTGGTGAACACCGGGGAGCCGTTTTTT. It is translated as CASSQPRLVNTGEPFF.

This clonotype was observed many times. This sequence joins TRBV29-1 and TRBJ2-1; 13 positions agree with TRBD2. CDR1 is SQVTM and CDR2 is ANQGSEA in the germline V gene. Trimming removed 6 bases from V and 2 bases from J; junction bases left unmatched: 4. The CDR3 loop spans 15 amino acids. This CDR3 is CSVAGTSGTYNEQFF. In DNA, the CDR3 is TGCAGCGTCGCCGGGACTAGCGGGACCTACAATGAGCAGTTCTTC.

This clonotype was observed at least ten times. The chain recombines TRBV12-5 with TRBJ1-1, with 10 nucleotides matching TRBD1. V lost 1 base and J lost 5; bases outside the gene matches: 4. Germline lookup yields CDR1 LGHNT and CDR2 FRNRAP. This CDR3 has 15 residues. CDR3 protein: CASGLGRTGGTEAFF. The CDR3 DNA follows: TGTGCTAGTGGTTTGGGAAGGACAGGGGGGACTGAAGCTTTCTTT.

This clonotype was picked up many times. The CDR3 DNA is TGTGGTAGCTTAGCGGGAGGGCACTACAATGAGCAGTTCTTC. Protein sequence: CGSLAGGHYNEQFF. The V call is TRBV28, the J call TRBJ2-1; 11 nucleotides match TRBD2. The germline CDR1 and CDR2 sequences are MDHEN and SYDVKM. The length of the CDR3 is 14 residues. Full variable domain (missing parts from reference TRBV28 and TRBJ2-1): DVKVTQSSRYLVKRTGEKVFLECVQDMDHENMFWYRQDPGLGLRLIYFSYDVKMKEKGDIPEGYSVSREKKERFSLILESASTNQTSMYLCGSLAGGHYNEQFFGPGTRLTVL.

This clonotype showed up many times. This chain joins TRBV7-2 and TRBJ2-1; TRBD2 might be the D (7 bases). The CDR3 length is 17 residues. Germline loops: CDR1 SGHTA, CDR2 FQGNSA. V lost 1 base, J lost 3 bases, and 16 bases lay in between. CDR3 DNA sequence: TGTGCCAGCAGCTTAGTACCCACGGGGGGCGGCTACAATGAGCAGTTCTTC. Encoded protein: CASSLVPTGGGYNEQFF. The full variable domain, completed using reference TRBV7-2 and TRBJ2-1, is GAGVSQSPSNKVTEKGKDVELRCDPISGHTALYWYRQSLGQGLEFLIYFQGNSAPDKSGLPSDRFSAERTGGSVSTLTIQRTQQEDSAVYLCASSLVPTGGGYNEQFFGPGTRLTVL.

This clonotype was observed many times. CDR3 nucleotides: TGTGCCAGCAGCTTGCAGGGGAGTCATAATGAAAAACTGTTTTTT. This encodes CASSLQGSHNEKLFF. The chain couples TRBV7-2 to TRBJ1-4; D perhaps matches TRBD1 (6 bases). The CDR3 covers 15 residues. Trimming cost V 3 bases and J 4 bases, with 12 bases left between them. In germline, CDR1 is SGHTA, CDR2 FQGNSA.

This clonotype showed up many times. The V and J genes are TRBV19 and TRBJ2-7; D is undetermined. CDR3 size: 11 residues. Germline V gene sequence: CDR1 LNHDA, CDR2 SQIVND (reference sequence). Trimming stripped 1 base from V and 6 bases from J, with 4 bases between. The CDR3 nucleotides are TGTGCCAGTAGTATAGGAGGCGAGCAGTACTTC. Encoded protein: CASSIGGEQYF.

This clonotype came up many times. The rearrangement joins TRBV4-3 to TRBJ1-6; unclear D gene. V lost 4 bases and J 7 bases, leaving 14 bases between the germline ends. The CDR3 length is 15 residues. Per the germline V gene, CDR1 is LGHNA and CDR2 is YSLEER. DNA of the CDR3: TGCGCCAGCAGCCCCCGCTCTGGCTCCAATTCACCCCTCCACTTT. Protein product: CASSPRSGSNSPLHF.

The chain carries TRBV7-9 and TRBJ2-1; a weak D match, TRBD2 (6 bases). The V gene's germline CDR1 is SEHNR and CDR2 FQNEAQ (reference sequence). V gave up 2 bases and J gave up 4 bases, with 15 bases separating them. This CDR3 is built from 16 residues. The CDR3 sequence is CASSLYGGMAYNEQFF. The CDR3 nucleotides read TGTGCCAGCAGCTTATACGGCGGGATGGCGTACAATGAGCAGTTCTTC.

This clonotype has ten or more counts. The chain uses TRBV30 and TRBJ2-1; TRBD2 aligns across 8 bases. The germline V gene encodes CDR1 GTSNPN and CDR2 SVGIG (reference sequence). With 7 bases clipped from V and 2 bases from J, the junction kept 4 bases outside the gene matches. This CDR3 comprises 13 residues. This chain's CDR3 is CALAGQTYNEQFF. In nucleotides, the CDR3 is TGTGCCTTAGCGGGGCAAACCTACAATGAGCAGTTCTTC.